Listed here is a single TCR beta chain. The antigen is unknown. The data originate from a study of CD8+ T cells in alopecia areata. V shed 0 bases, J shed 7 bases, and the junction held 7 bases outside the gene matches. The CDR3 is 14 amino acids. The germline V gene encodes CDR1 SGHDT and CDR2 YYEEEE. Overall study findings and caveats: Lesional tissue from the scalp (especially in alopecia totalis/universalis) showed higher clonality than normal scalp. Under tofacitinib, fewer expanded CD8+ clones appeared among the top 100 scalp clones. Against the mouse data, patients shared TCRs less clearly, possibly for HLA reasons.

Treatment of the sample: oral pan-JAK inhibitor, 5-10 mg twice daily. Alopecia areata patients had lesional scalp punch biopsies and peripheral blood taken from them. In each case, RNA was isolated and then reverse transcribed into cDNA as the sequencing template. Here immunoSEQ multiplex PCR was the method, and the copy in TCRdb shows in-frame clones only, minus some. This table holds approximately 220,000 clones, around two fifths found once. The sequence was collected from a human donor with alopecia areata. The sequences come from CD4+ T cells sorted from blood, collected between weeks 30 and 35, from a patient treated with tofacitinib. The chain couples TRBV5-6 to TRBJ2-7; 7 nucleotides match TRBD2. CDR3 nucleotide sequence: TGTGCCAGCAGCTTGGGACGGGGAGCGGGGGAGCAGTACTTC. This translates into CASSLGRGAGEQYF.